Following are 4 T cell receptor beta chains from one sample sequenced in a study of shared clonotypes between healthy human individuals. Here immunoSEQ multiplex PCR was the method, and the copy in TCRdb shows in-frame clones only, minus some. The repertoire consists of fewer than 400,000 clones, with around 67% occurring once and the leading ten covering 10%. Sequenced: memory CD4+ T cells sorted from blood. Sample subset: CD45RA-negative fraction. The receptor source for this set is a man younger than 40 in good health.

Here the CDR3 reads CASCQSPQETQYF. The DNA for the CDR3 is TGTGCCAGCTGTCAGTCTCCGCAAGAGACCCAGTACTTC. The J gene is TRBJ2-5, the V gene TRBV18; D gene unclear. Deletions cut 7 bases from V and 2 bases from J, with 11 bases between. CDR1 KGHSH and CDR2 LQKENI come from the germline V gene. The CDR3 length is 13 residues.

CDR3 in DNA: TGTGCCAGCAGCACTGCCATCGGCCAGCCCCAGCATTTT. Translation gives CASSTAIGQPQHF. V usage is TRBV2 and J usage is TRBJ1-5; D is undetermined. Germline V gene data show CDR1 as SNHLY and CDR2 as FYNNEI. The CDR3 has 13 amino acids. Deletions cut 6 bases from V and 7 bases from J, with 13 bases between.

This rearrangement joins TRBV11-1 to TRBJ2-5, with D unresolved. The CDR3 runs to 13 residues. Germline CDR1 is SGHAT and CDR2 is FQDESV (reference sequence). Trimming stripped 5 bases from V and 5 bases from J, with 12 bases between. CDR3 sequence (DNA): TGTGCCAGCAGCCCCGGATCAGCGGAGACCCAGTACTTC. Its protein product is CASSPGSAETQYF.

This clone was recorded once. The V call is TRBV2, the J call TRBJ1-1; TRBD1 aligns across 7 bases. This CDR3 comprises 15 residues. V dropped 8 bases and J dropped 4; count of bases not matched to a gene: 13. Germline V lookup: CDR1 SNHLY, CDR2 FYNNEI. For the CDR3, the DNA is TGTGCCAGCTGCGGAGAACAGGGGTTAGTCACTGAAGCTTTCTTT. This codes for CASCGEQGLVTEAFF.